This TCR beta chain was documented in a study of blood T cell repertoires in COVID-19. Study background: COVID-19 samples from acute and convalescent phases originated in the United States, Italy and Spain.

Under the authors' procedure: The assay estimated nucleated cells by amplifying reference gene primers. Some clones are missing from TCRdb's copy, which holds only in-frame ones; the method was immunoSEQ multiplex PCR. V, J and clone size are those of that table, while D and trimming were read from the DNA. This table holds about 57,000 clones, roughly 78% found once. This clone was counted once. V lost 3 bases, J lost 2 bases, and 8 bases lay in between. In germline, CDR1 is MNHEY, CDR2 SVGAGI. The CDR3 spans 14 residues. The sample was peripheral blood. V gene TRBV6-5 combines with J gene TRBJ1-5, with D possibly TRBD1 on 5 matching bases. This TCR was recovered from a woman of 80 years or more with acute or convalescent COVID-19. The CDR3, as DNA: TGTGCCAGCAGTTATCGGGGGGGCAATCAGCCCCAGCATTTT. Protein: CASSYRGGNQPQHF.